This entry lists 12 T cell receptor beta chains sequenced from one sample in a study of human T cells and chemical hapten exposure. Indicated time point: patch test 1, 2 weeks after DPC sensitization. Described treatment: therapeutic diphenylcyclopropenone sensitization with weekly scalp DPC. TCRdb redid the calling of the RACE reads with MiXCR, one entry per CDR3 protein. The data hold 300,000 to 400,000 distinct CDR3 sequences, with around 7% observed a single time. Sequencing used whole blood, obtained in connection with sensitization to the hapten diphenylcyclopropenone (DPC). Every receptor here comes from a woman in her late teens or twenties with alopecia areata. Some clones in this sample may be carry-over from other donors' samples.

Remarks on this clonotype: One junction end disagrees with the germline gene, perhaps due to a read error. In nucleotides, the CDR3 is TGCGCCAGCAGCCAAACGGTGGGAGTCACCGGGGAGCCGTTTTTT. It yields the protein CASSQTVGVTGEPFF. The gene calls are TRBV4-1 and TRBJ2-2; TRBD2 is a possible D gene (5 bases). The CDR3 runs to 15 residues. Germline lookup yields CDR1 MGHRA and CDR2 YSYEKL.

This clonotype was found a few times. This sequence joins TRBV28 and TRBJ1-1; a weak D match, TRBD1 (6 bases). The germline CDR1 and CDR2 sequences are MDHEN and SYDVKM. V was pared by 4 bases and J by 3 bases, with 12 bases between. This CDR3 is 14 amino acids long. In nucleotides, the CDR3 is TGTGCCAGCAGTTCCGCACAGGGAGACACTGAAGCTTTCTTT. This translates into CASSSAQGDTEAFF. Looking up the rest from reference TRBV28 and TRBJ1-1 gives the full variable domain: DVKVTQSSRYLVKRTGEKVFLECVQDMDHENMFWYRQDPGLGLRLIYFSYDVKMKEKGDIPEGYSVSREKKERFSLILESASTNQTSMYLCASSSAQGDTEAFFGQGTRLTVV.

This clonotype was detected a few times. The chain combines TRBV20-1 with TRBJ2-5; 9 bases fit TRBD2. The CDR3 has 14 residues. Germline V gene data show CDR1 as DFQATT and CDR2 as SNEGSKA (reference sequence). J was trimmed by 4 bases and V by 2 bases; bases with no gene match: 5. The CDR3 sequence is CSARSGGLTETQYF. CDR3 in DNA: TGCAGTGCTAGAAGCGGGGGGCTAACAGAGACCCAGTACTTC.

There are a few counts of this clonotype. The rearrangement joins TRBV20-1 to TRBJ1-5; 7 nucleotides align to TRBD1. Trimming removed 1 base from V and 1 base from J; junction bases left unmatched: 1. CDR3 length equals 14 residues. The germline V gene has CDR1 DFQATT and CDR2 SNEGSKA (reference sequence). CDR3 sequence: CSARAGQSNQPQHF. In nucleotides, the CDR3 is TGCAGTGCTAGAGCGGGACAGAGCAATCAGCCCCAGCATTTT.

This clonotype showed up just a few times. The J gene is TRBJ1-4, the V gene TRBV27, with TRBD1 as a possible D gene (6 bases). The germline V gene has CDR1 MNHEY and CDR2 SMNVEV (reference sequence). Trimming removed 6 bases from V and 2 bases from J, with 25 bases in between. CDR3 length equals 19 residues. The CDR3 DNA sequence: TGTGCCAGCAGCGGGGGGCAGGATATAGTTCGGTCGACTAATGAAAAACTGTTTTTT. Translating gives CASSGGQDIVRSTNEKLFF.

This clonotype was detected a few times. V is TRBV5-1 and J is TRBJ1-1; D is undetermined. Germline values: CDR1 SGHRS, CDR2 YFSETQ. V was clipped by 0 bases and J by 0 bases, with 6 bases between them. This CDR3 has 14 residues. The chain's CDR3 is CASSLEPVNTEAFF. CDR3 coding DNA: TGCGCCAGCAGCTTGGAGCCCGTGAACACTGAAGCTTTCTTT.

This clonotype was seen many times. This chain links TRBV5-6 with TRBJ2-3; D ambiguous. The CDR3 sequence is 13 residues long. Germline CDR1 is SGHDT and CDR2 is YYEEEE. The V gene lost 7 bases and the J gene lost 0 bases, with 9 bases spanning the gap. The CDR3 reads CASAEPSTDTQYF. The CDR3 bases are TGTGCCAGCGCCGAGCCTAGCACAGATACGCAGTATTTT.

The chain is built from TRBV12-3 or TRBV12-4 and TRBJ2-6; no clear D. The CDR3 loop spans 12 amino acids. Between the trimmed V and J ends, which lost 6 bases and 8 bases, there was a span of 8 bases. CDR3 sequence reads: CASSPIPNVLTF. CDR3 in DNA: TGTGCCAGCAGCCCGATCCCCAACGTCCTGACTTTC.

This clonotype was counted a few times. V gene TRBV11-3 combines with J gene TRBJ2-5, with D perhaps TRBD2 (6 bases). CDR3 size: 16 residues. V lost 1 base and J lost 2, with 14 bases in between. Germline V gene lookup returns CDR1 SGHNT and CDR2 YENEEA. Here the CDR3 DNA reads TGTGCCAGCAGCTTAGGATCCGGGACTCAACAAGAGACCCAGTACTTC. As protein: CASSLGSGTQQETQYF.

This clonotype was detected a few times. V and J are TRBV5-4 and TRBJ2-1; D remains unclear. V was clipped by 5 bases and J by 1 base, with 10 bases between them. Germline CDR1 is SGHNT and CDR2 is YYREEE (reference sequence). The CDR3 is 14 residues long. DNA of the CDR3: TGTGCCAGCAGAACAACGTCATCCTACAATGAGCAGTTCTTC. This translates into CASRTTSSYNEQFF.

The chain carries TRBV5-1 and TRBJ1-1; 12 bases map to TRBD1. The V gene end was trimmed by 4 bases and the J gene end by 6 bases; junction bases not matched to a gene: 10. The CDR3 is 16 amino acids. Germline V gene lookup returns CDR1 SGHRS and CDR2 YFSETQ. The CDR3 DNA reads TGCGCCAGCAGCCCTTGGGACAGGGGGCTCGACCCTGAAGCTTTCTTT. It yields the protein CASSPWDRGLDPEAFF.

This chain uses TRBV14 with TRBJ2-1; D is possibly TRBD1 or TRBD2 (5 bases each). The CDR3 runs 16 residues. Germline-derived CDR1 and CDR2 are SGHDN and FVKESK. The V gene lost 1 base and the J gene lost 5 bases, with 15 bases spanning the gap. The CDR3 sequence is CASSQGRTVGHNEQFF. The CDR3 DNA reads as TGTGCCAGCAGCCAAGGGAGGACGGTGGGGCACAATGAGCAGTTCTTC. The full variable domain, in which reference TRBV14 and TRBJ2-1 provide the parts outside the CDR3, is EAGVTQFPSHSVIEKGQTVTLRCDPISGHDNLYWYRRVMGKEIKFLLHFVKESKQDESGMPNNRFLAERTGGTYSTLKVQPAELEDSGVYFCASSQGRTVGHNEQFFGPGTRLTVL.